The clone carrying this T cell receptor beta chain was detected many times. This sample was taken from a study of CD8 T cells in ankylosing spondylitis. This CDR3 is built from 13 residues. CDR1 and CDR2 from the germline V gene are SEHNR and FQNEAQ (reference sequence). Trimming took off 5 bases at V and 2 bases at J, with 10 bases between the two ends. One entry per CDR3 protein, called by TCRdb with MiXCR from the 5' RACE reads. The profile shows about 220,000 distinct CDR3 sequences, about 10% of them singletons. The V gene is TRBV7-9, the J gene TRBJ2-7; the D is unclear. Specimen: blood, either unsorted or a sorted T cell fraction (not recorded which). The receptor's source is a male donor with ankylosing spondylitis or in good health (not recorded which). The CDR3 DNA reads TGTGCCAGCAGCCCCGAGGTAACCTACGAGCAGTACTTC. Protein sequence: CASSPEVTYEQYF.